One sample yielded the 14 T cell receptor beta chains listed below, sequenced in a study of blood T cell repertoires in COVID-19. Some clones are missing from TCRdb's copy, which holds only in-frame ones; the method was immunoSEQ multiplex PCR. The table shows roughly 180,000 clones, with about 85% occurring only once. The material sequenced was PBMCs or T cells enriched from blood (not recorded which). The receptor set was obtained from a man aged 40-55 years who had recovered from COVID-19.

The V and J genes are TRBV6-5 and TRBJ2-2, with D maybe TRBD2 (6 bases). Germline V CDR1 and CDR2: MNHEY, SVGAGI. The CDR3 covers 13 residues. CDR3 residues: CAGLNGGSGELFF. The CDR3 coding sequence is TGTGCAGGACTAAACGGAGGGTCCGGGGAGCTGTTTTTT.

The CDR3 loop is CASSQPLPGNEAFF. CDR3 DNA: TGTGCCAGCAGCCAACCGCTTCCGGGGAATGAAGCTTTCTTT. The chain joins TRBV3-1 (or the pseudogene TRBV3-2) to TRBJ1-1; no clear D gene. V lost 2 bases and J 7 bases, leaving 14 bases between the germline ends. The CDR3 covers 14 residues. Germline CDR1 LGHDT, CDR2 YNNKEL (reference sequence).

The J gene is TRBJ2-7, the V gene TRBV7-2; D gene ambiguous. The germline CDR1 and CDR2 sequences are SGHTA and FQGNSA. The CDR3 totals 14 residues. V was clipped by 5 bases and J by 1 base, with 12 bases between them. The CDR3, as DNA: TGTGCCAGCAGCCCCAGATGGGCGTCCTACGAGCAGTACTTC. Translation: CASSPRWASYEQYF.

The chain joins TRBV6-5 to TRBJ1-5; possible D gene TRBD1, 6 bases. Germline V CDR1 and CDR2: MNHEY, SVGAGI. This CDR3 contains 13 residues. V was trimmed by 8 bases and J by 5 bases, leaving 13 bases between them. CDR3 region: CASATGPHQPQHF. The DNA of the CDR3 is TGTGCCAGCGCGACAGGACCTCATCAGCCCCAGCATTTT.

The V gene is TRBV5-1, the J gene TRBJ1-2; weak D call: TRBD1 (6 bases). This CDR3 has 12 residues. CDR1 SGHRS and CDR2 YFSETQ come from the germline V gene. Deletions cut 4 bases from V and 6 bases from J, with 10 bases between. The CDR3 spells CASSERGNGYTF. The CDR3 coding sequence is TGCGCCAGCAGCGAGAGGGGGAATGGCTACACCTTC.

The V gene is TRBV19, the J gene TRBJ2-3; D perhaps matches TRBD2 (6 bases). The CDR3 is made up of 14 amino acids. The V end was cut by 7 bases, the J end by 3 bases, with 14 bases between. Germline V gene lookup returns CDR1 LNHDA and CDR2 SQIVND (reference sequence). CDR3 nucleotides: TGTGCCAGTATCGGGAGTTACGGAACAGATACGCAGTATTTT. This gives the protein CASIGSYGTDTQYF.

This clone was detected once. The rearrangement uses TRBV7-3 and TRBJ1-1; 9 bases align to TRBD1. The CDR3 contains 13 residues. CDR1 and CDR2 (germline): SGHTA, FQGTGA. Trimming took 7 bases from V and 6 from J; bases not matched to a gene: 6. In DNA, the CDR3 is TGTGCCAGCAAAGAGGGACAGGGAGCTGAAGCTTTCTTT. This translates into CASKEGQGAEAFF.

The V and J genes are TRBV19 and TRBJ2-1, with 8 bases identical to TRBD2. This CDR3 is built from 15 residues. Trimming cost V 2 bases and J 6 bases; bases outside gene matches: 6. Germline CDR1 LNHDA, CDR2 SQIVND (reference sequence). CDR3 sequence: CASSIRFLAGNEQFF. The CDR3 region has the DNA TGTGCCAGTAGTATACGGTTCCTAGCGGGCAATGAGCAGTTCTTC.

CDR3 sequence: CASSDYRGHSPLHF. The CDR3, as DNA: TGTGCCAGCAGCGATTACAGGGGGCATTCACCCCTCCACTTT. This chain connects TRBV3-1 (or the pseudogene TRBV3-2) to TRBJ1-6, with TRBD1 matching 9 bases. V trimming: 5 bases; J trimming: 8 bases; junction bases outside the gene matches: 4. This CDR3 region has 14 residues. Germline CDR1 reads LGHDT; CDR2 reads YNNKEL (reference sequence).

This clone was seen only a few times. J is TRBJ1-1 and V is TRBV12-3 or TRBV12-4, with D unresolved. Trimming stripped 3 bases from V and 11 bases from J, with 13 bases between. CDR3 length: 12 residues. The CDR3 nucleotides are TGTGCCAGCAGTTTTGCGAGGGTCGAGGCTTTCTTT. Protein product: CASSFARVEAFF.

The genes are TRBV27 and TRBJ2-2; tentatively, D is TRBD1 (6 bases). V lost 6 bases, J lost 4 bases, and 15 bases lay in between. The CDR3 covers 15 residues. Germline lookup yields CDR1 MNHEY and CDR2 SMNVEV (reference sequence). For the CDR3, the DNA is TGTGCCAGCAGCCCAGGACAGAGGGTCACCGGGGAGCTGTTTTTT. Protein product: CASSPGQRVTGELFF.

As to this clone: Additional DNA sequences in this sample encode the identical CDR3. The chain links TRBV12-3 or TRBV12-4 to TRBJ1-1; D might be TRBD1 (6 bases). Trimming shortened V by 0 bases and J by 4 bases, and 6 bases separated the two germline ends. This CDR3 spans 13 amino acids. The CDR3 region is CASSLAGGTEAFF. CDR3 bases: TGTGCCAGCAGTTTAGCAGGGGGCACTGAAGCTTTCTTT.

CDR3 in amino acids: CASRRDRGDQPQHF. CDR3 nucleotide sequence: TGTGCCAGCAGAAGGGACAGGGGCGACCAGCCCCAGCATTTT. This rearrangement joins TRBV6-5 to TRBJ1-5, with 10 bases aligning to TRBD1. The J segment lost 7 bases and the V segment lost 6 bases, leaving 6 bases of the junction unmatched. CDR3 length equals 14 residues. The V gene's germline CDR1 is MNHEY and CDR2 SVGAGI.

This clone was seen only once. The gene calls are TRBV9 and TRBJ1-1; possible D gene TRBD1, 5 bases. The CDR3 runs 14 residues. Per germline, CDR1 SGDLS and CDR2 YYNGEE. With 3 bases removed from V and 5 bases from J, the gap between germline ends came to 14 bases. This CDR3 is CASSAGHGGTEAFF. For the CDR3, the DNA is TGTGCCAGCAGCGCTGGACACGGAGGGACTGAAGCTTTCTTT.